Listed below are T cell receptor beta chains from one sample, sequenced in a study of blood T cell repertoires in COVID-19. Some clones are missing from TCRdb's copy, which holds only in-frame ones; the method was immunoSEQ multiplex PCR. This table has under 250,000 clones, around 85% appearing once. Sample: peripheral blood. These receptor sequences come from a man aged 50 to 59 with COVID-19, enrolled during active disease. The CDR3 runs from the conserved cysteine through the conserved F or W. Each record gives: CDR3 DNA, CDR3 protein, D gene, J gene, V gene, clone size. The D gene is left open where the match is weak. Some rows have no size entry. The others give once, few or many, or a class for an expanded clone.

CDR3 DNA: TGTGCCTGGAGTGCGAACGGGGGGCGTAGGAGTGAGCAGTTCTTC
CDR3 protein: CAWSANGGRRSEQFF
D gene: -
J gene: TRBJ2-1
V gene: TRBV30
clone size: -

CDR3 DNA: TGTGCCAGCAGCTTAGCACGCGGGACCGGGGAGCTGTTTTTT
CDR3 protein: CASSLARGTGELFF
D gene: -
J gene: TRBJ2-2
V gene: TRBV7-8
clone size: -

CDR3 DNA: TGTGCCAGCAGCCAAGATTTTAGAGGGACTAGCGGGGGTTTCCAAGAGACCCAGTACTTC
CDR3 protein: CASSQDFRGTSGGFQETQYF
D gene: TRBD2
J gene: TRBJ2-5
V gene: TRBV4-2
clone size: -

CDR3 DNA: TGCGCCAGCAAATTACAAGGCGGGGAAGAGACCCAGTACTTC
CDR3 protein: CASKLQGGEETQYF
D gene: -
J gene: TRBJ2-5
V gene: TRBV5-1
clone size: -

CDR3 DNA: TGTGCCAGCAGTTTCGACAGGGTAGGCTATGGCTACACCTTC
CDR3 protein: CASSFDRVGYGYTF
D gene: TRBD1
J gene: TRBJ1-2
V gene: TRBV27
clone size: -

CDR3 DNA: TGTGCCAGCAGTGAACATCACAGGAACACTGAAGCTTTCTTT
CDR3 protein: CASSEHHRNTEAFF
D gene: -
J gene: TRBJ1-1
V gene: TRBV2
clone size: -

CDR3 DNA: TGTGCCAGCAGCCCTCCCCGGGGGAGGCAGTTCTTC
CDR3 protein: CASSPPRGRQFF
D gene: -
J gene: TRBJ2-1
V gene: TRBV5-6
clone size: -

CDR3 DNA: TGTGCCAGCAGTGAGGGGACTAGCGGGGTGAGCTCCTACAATGAGCAGTTCTTC
CDR3 protein: CASSEGTSGVSSYNEQFF
D gene: TRBD2
J gene: TRBJ2-1
V gene: TRBV6-2/TRBV6-3
clone size: -

CDR3 DNA: TGTGCCAGTAGTAGGACAGGGACTAACTATGGCTACACCTTC
CDR3 protein: CASSRTGTNYGYTF
D gene: TRBD1
J gene: TRBJ1-2
V gene: TRBV19
clone size: once

CDR3 DNA: TGTGCCAGCAGCCAAGTCGGACAGGCCTACGAGCAGTACTTC
CDR3 protein: CASSQVGQAYEQYF
D gene: TRBD1
J gene: TRBJ2-7
V gene: TRBV4-2
clone size: -

CDR3 DNA: TGTGCACGGAGGGGGGGAAAACCCTACGAGCAGTACTTC
CDR3 protein: CARRGGKPYEQYF
D gene: -
J gene: TRBJ2-7
V gene: TRBV30
clone size: once

CDR3 DNA: TGTGCCAGCAGCGCAGGAACAACTAGCGGGGGAAGCACAGATACGCAGTATTTT
CDR3 protein: CASSAGTTSGGSTDTQYF
D gene: TRBD2
J gene: TRBJ2-3
V gene: TRBV5-8
clone size: -

CDR3 DNA: TGTGCCAGCTCACGGGGGGAACGGCTGTTTTTT
CDR3 protein: CASSRGERLFF
D gene: -
J gene: TRBJ1-4
V gene: TRBV18
clone size: -

CDR3 DNA: TGTGCCAGCAGCGCCCGACAGGGGGCCTACGAGCAGTACTTC
CDR3 protein: CASSARQGAYEQYF
D gene: TRBD1
J gene: TRBJ2-7
V gene: TRBV9
clone size: once

CDR3 DNA: TGCGCCAGCAGCTTGGCTCACAGTGCAACTAATGAAAAACTGTTTTTT
CDR3 protein: CASSLAHSATNEKLFF
D gene: -
J gene: TRBJ1-4
V gene: TRBV5-1
clone size: -

CDR3 DNA: TGTGCCTGGAGGTATCCAAGGGGGCATGAGCAGTACTTC
CDR3 protein: CAWRYPRGHEQYF
D gene: TRBD1
J gene: TRBJ2-7
V gene: TRBV30
clone size: -

CDR3 DNA: TGTGCCAGCAGCTTCGGAAGGGGCGGAAATCAGCCCCAGCATTTT
CDR3 protein: CASSFGRGGNQPQHF
D gene: -
J gene: TRBJ1-5
V gene: TRBV7-9
clone size: -

CDR3 DNA: TGCGCCAGCAACCCTAGGGGCGGGACCTTAGACGGGGAGCTGTTTTTT
CDR3 protein: CASNPRGGTLDGELFF
D gene: -
J gene: TRBJ2-2
V gene: TRBV5-1
clone size: -

CDR3 DNA: TGTGCCAGTAGTATAGCGCGGGGAGGATACAATGAGCAGTTCTTC
CDR3 protein: CASSIARGGYNEQFF
D gene: -
J gene: TRBJ2-1
V gene: TRBV19
clone size: -

CDR3 DNA: TGTGCCAGCACCCTCGGACAGGGCGGAAACACCATATATTTT
CDR3 protein: CASTLGQGGNTIYF
D gene: TRBD1
J gene: TRBJ1-3
V gene: TRBV6-5
clone size: once

CDR3 DNA: TGTGCCAGCAGTACAGGGGGCGCGAACACCGGGGAGCTGTTTTTT
CDR3 protein: CASSTGGANTGELFF
D gene: TRBD1
J gene: TRBJ2-2
V gene: TRBV2
clone size: -

CDR3 DNA: TGTGCCAGCAGGACTAGCGGGGCTACCGGGGAGCTGTTTTTT
CDR3 protein: CASRTSGATGELFF
D gene: TRBD2
J gene: TRBJ2-2
V gene: TRBV2
clone size: -

CDR3 DNA: TGTGCCACAAAGCGGGACCCTAGCACAGATACGCAGTATTTT
CDR3 protein: CATKRDPSTDTQYF
D gene: TRBD2
J gene: TRBJ2-3
V gene: TRBV2
clone size: -

CDR3 DNA: TGTGCCAGCAGCAGACCGGACAGGGCGAACACTGAAGCTTTCTTT
CDR3 protein: CASSRPDRANTEAFF
D gene: TRBD1
J gene: TRBJ1-1
V gene: TRBV5-5
clone size: -

CDR3 DNA: TGTGCCAGCAGGATGGAGGACTCCTACGAGCAGTACTTC
CDR3 protein: CASRMEDSYEQYF
D gene: -
J gene: TRBJ2-7
V gene: TRBV2
clone size: -

CDR3 DNA: TGTGCCAGCGAGCTAGCGGGGACGACCGGGGAGCTGTTTTTT
CDR3 protein: CASELAGTTGELFF
D gene: TRBD2
J gene: TRBJ2-2
V gene: TRBV7-9
clone size: -

CDR3 DNA: TGTGCCAGCAGACGTCCCGGGGGACCGACCAATGAGCAGTTCTTC
CDR3 protein: CASRRPGGPTNEQFF
D gene: -
J gene: TRBJ2-1
V gene: TRBV28
clone size: -

CDR3 DNA: TGCAGTCTGGGAGCGCGGACCCAGTACTTC
CDR3 protein: CSLGARTQYF
D gene: -
J gene: TRBJ2-5
V gene: TRBV20-1
clone size: -